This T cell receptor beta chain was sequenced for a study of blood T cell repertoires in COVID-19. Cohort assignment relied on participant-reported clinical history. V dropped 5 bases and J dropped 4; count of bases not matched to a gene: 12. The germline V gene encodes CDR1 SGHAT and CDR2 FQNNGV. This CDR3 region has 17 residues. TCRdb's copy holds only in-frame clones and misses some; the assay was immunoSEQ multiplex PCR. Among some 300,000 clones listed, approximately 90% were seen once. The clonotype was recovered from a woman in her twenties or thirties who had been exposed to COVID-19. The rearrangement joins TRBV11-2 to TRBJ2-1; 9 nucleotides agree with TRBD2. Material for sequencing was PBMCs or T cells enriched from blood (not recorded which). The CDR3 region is CASSPQWGGGAYNEQFF. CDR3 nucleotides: TGTGCCAGCAGCCCGCAGTGGGGCGGGGGGGCATACAATGAGCAGTTCTTC.